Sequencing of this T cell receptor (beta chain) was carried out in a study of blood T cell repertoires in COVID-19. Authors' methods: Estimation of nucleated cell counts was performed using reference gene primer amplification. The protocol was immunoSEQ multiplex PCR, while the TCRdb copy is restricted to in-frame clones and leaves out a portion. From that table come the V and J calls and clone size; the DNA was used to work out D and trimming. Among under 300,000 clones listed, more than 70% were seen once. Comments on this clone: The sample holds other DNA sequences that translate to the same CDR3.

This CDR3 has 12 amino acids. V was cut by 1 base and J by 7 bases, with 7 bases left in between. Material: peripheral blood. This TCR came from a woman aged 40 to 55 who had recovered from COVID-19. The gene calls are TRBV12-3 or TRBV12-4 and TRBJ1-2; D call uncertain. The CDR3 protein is CASSLGQGGYTF. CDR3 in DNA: TGTGCCAGCAGTTTAGGACAAGGTGGCTACACCTTC.